A single sample gave rise to the 10 T cell receptor beta chains below, sequenced in a study of CD8 T cells in Susac syndrome (dated by TCRdb to between 2018 and 2021). Receptor libraries were prepared by the immunoSEQ multiplex PCR assay. RNA was extracted using the RNeasy kit, and about 0.45 to 1 microgram was reverse transcribed with random hexamers. TCRdb reprocessing: public reads trimmed at Q25 with fastp, clones called with MiXCR, in-frame beta chains kept. Each entry merges the rows of one CDR3 protein and shows their most common DNA and genes. The sample includes some 260,000 distinct CDR3 sequences, with around 83% observed a single time. The top ten hold approximately 0.11% of the sample. Material: CD8+ T cells from PBMCs. The receptors originated from a human donor with multiple sclerosis.

The CDR3 reads CSASIAGGRVAEQYF. CDR3 coding DNA: TGCAGTGCTAGTATCGCGGGAGGCCGAGTAGCCGAGCAGTACTTC. The chain combines TRBV20-1 with TRBJ2-7; 8 nucleotides agree with TRBD2. This CDR3 contains 15 residues. J was trimmed by 6 bases and V by 3 bases; bases with no gene match: 13. Germline CDR1 reads DFQATT; CDR2 reads SNEGSKA (reference sequence).

The rearrangement uses TRBV7-9 and TRBJ1-1; 7 bases line up with TRBD1. The germline CDR1 and CDR2 sequences are SEHNR and FQNEAQ (reference sequence). The ends lost 3 bases at V and 5 bases at J; junction bases unmatched: 9. This CDR3 region has 15 residues. The CDR3 loop is CASSLKQGRDTEAFF. In DNA form, the CDR3 reads TGTGCCAGCAGCTTGAAACAGGGGAGGGATACTGAAGCTTTCTTT.

The genes are TRBV13 and TRBJ2-2; the D gene is possibly TRBD1 (6 bases). The germline gives CDR1 PRHDT, CDR2 FYEKMQ (reference sequence). V gave up 3 bases and J gave up 6 bases, with 11 bases separating them. This CDR3 spans 14 amino acids. CDR3: CASSFITGSGELFF. The CDR3 DNA reads as TGTGCCAGCAGCTTTATTACAGGGTCCGGGGAGCTGTTTTTT.

The table lists this clonotype with a few counts. The V and J genes are TRBV27 and TRBJ1-2, with 9 bases identical to TRBD1. Germline CDR1 and CDR2: MNHEY and SMNVEV (reference sequence). V lost 3 bases to trimming and J lost 4 bases; unmatched junction nucleotides: 3. CDR3 length equals 14 residues. The CDR3 loop reads CASSLGTGLYGYTF. DNA for the CDR3: TGTGCCAGCAGTTTGGGGACAGGGCTCTATGGCTACACCTTC.

This chain uses TRBV7-3 with TRBJ2-3; maybe TRBD2 (6 bases). Germline CDR1 and CDR2: SGHTA and FQGTGA. CDR3 size: 14 residues. V was clipped by 3 bases and J by 6 bases, with 13 bases between them. Here the CDR3 reads CASSFKGGGDTQYF. The CDR3 DNA reads TGTGCCAGCAGCTTTAAGGGCGGAGGGGATACGCAGTATTTT.

J is TRBJ1-1 and V is TRBV9, with TRBD1 as a possible D gene (6 bases). The length of the CDR3 is 14 residues. CDR1 and CDR2 (germline): SGDLS, YYNGEE. V was pared by 2 bases and J by 4 bases, with 12 bases between. CDR3 protein: CASSVRTDSTEAFF. CDR3 DNA: TGTGCCAGCAGCGTTAGGACAGATTCCACTGAAGCTTTCTTT. The variable domain in full, with the rest retrieved from reference TRBV9 and TRBJ1-1, is DSGVTQTPKHLITATGQRVTLRCSPRSGDLSVYWYQQSLDQGLQFLIQYYNGEERAKGNILERFSAQQFPDLHSELNLSSLELGDSALYFCASSVRTDSTEAFFGQGTRLTVV.

The chain joins TRBV20-1 to TRBJ2-2, with no clear D. CDR1 DFQATT and CDR2 SNEGSKA come from the germline V gene (reference sequence). The CDR3 loop spans 11 amino acids. With 4 bases removed from V and 7 bases from J, the gap between germline ends came to 7 bases. The CDR3 here is CSAIYIGELFF. The CDR3 DNA is TGCAGTGCTATTTACATCGGGGAGCTGTTTTTT.

The chain combines TRBV20-1 with TRBJ2-7, with D possibly TRBD2 on 6 matching bases. V dropped 5 bases and J dropped 0 bases, with 17 bases sitting between them. From germline, CDR1 is DFQATT and CDR2 SNEGSKA (reference sequence). This CDR3 contains 15 residues. CDR3 DNA: TGCAGTGCTTCCCCCAGGGCGGGAAGCTCCTACGAGCAGTACTTC. It specifies CSASPRAGSSYEQYF.

The chain has TRBV2 and TRBJ1-2, with 10 nucleotides matching TRBD1. CDR1 and CDR2 (germline): SNHLY, FYNNEI. CDR3 length: 14 residues. J lost 5 bases, V lost 6 bases, and 6 bases had no gene match. CDR3 nucleotides: TGTGCCAGCAGGGGAGACAGGGGGCGATATGGCTACACCTTC. Residues: CASRGDRGRYGYTF.

This clonotype is a singleton in its sample. This chain uses TRBV29-1 with TRBJ2-1; no definite D call. The V end was cut by 1 base, the J end by 1 base, with 14 bases between. The CDR3 runs to 16 residues. Germline V gene lookup returns CDR1 SQVTM and CDR2 ANQGSEA. The CDR3 spells CSVEGRLPLSYNEQFF. CDR3 in DNA: TGCAGCGTTGAAGGGCGGCTTCCCCTGTCCTACAATGAGCAGTTCTTC.